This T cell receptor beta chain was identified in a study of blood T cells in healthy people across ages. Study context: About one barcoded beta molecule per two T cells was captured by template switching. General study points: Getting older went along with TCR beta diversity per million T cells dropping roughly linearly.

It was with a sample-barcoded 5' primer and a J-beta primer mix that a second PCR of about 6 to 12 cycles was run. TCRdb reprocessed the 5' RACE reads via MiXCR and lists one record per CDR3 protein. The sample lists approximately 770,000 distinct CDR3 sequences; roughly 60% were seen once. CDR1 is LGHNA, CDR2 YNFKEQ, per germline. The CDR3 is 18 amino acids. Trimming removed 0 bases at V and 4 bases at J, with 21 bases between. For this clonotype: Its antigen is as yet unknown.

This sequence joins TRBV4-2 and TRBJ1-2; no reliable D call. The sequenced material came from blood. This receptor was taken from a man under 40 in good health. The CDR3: CASSQDLITPVILYGYTF. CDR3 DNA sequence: TGTGCCAGCAGCCAAGATTTGATCACTCCCGTAATCCTCTATGGCTACACCTTC.